These 16 T cell receptor beta chains share one sample of origin, sequenced in a study of T-cell memory formation after mild COVID-19. One entry per CDR3 protein, called by TCRdb with MiXCR from the 5' RACE reads. The sample lists roughly 130,000 distinct CDR3 sequences; roughly 6.2% were seen once. Sequenced: PBMCs or a T cell subset sorted from them (not recorded which). The receptor set was obtained from an adult woman who had mild COVID-19 (a few samples of this study predate the infection). Cell type and time point are not known.

The chain has TRBV20-1 and TRBJ2-4; TRBD2 matches at 7 bases. Germline V gene lookup returns CDR1 DFQATT and CDR2 SNEGSKA (reference sequence). The CDR3 sequence is 16 residues long. The ends lost 0 bases at V and 3 bases at J; junction bases unmatched: 8. The CDR3 is CSARDVASGIKNIQYF. DNA for the CDR3: TGCAGTGCTAGAGATGTTGCTAGCGGAATCAAAAACATTCAGTACTTC.

This clonotype was detected only a few times. The genes are TRBV18 and TRBJ1-2; D unclear. CDR1 and CDR2 from the germline V gene are KGHSH and LQKENI. V lost 2 bases, J lost 7 bases, and 11 bases lay in between. CDR3 length: 13 amino acids. Here the CDR3 reads CASSPGEGGGYTF. The CDR3 DNA is TGTGCCAGCTCACCAGGGGAAGGAGGTGGCTACACCTTC.

There are a few counts of this clonotype. The V and J genes are TRBV11-2 and TRBJ2-3, with 10 bases fitting TRBD2. Germline CDR1 reads SGHAT; CDR2 reads FQNNGV. V lost 8 bases to trimming and J lost 2 bases; unmatched junction nucleotides: 1. This CDR3 comprises 13 residues. The DNA of the CDR3 is TGTGCCAGCGGGACTAGCGCCACAGATACGCAGTATTTT. Translated: CASGTSATDTQYF.

The V gene is TRBV20-1, the J gene TRBJ2-1; 13 bases are shared with TRBD2. Trimming at V came to 2 bases and at J to 8 bases, leaving 9 bases not matched to a gene. Germline V lookup: CDR1 DFQATT, CDR2 SNEGSKA (reference sequence). This CDR3 spans 16 amino acids. This CDR3 is CSARTSGRVIGDEQFF. For the CDR3, the DNA is TGCAGTGCTAGAACTAGCGGGAGGGTCATAGGGGATGAGCAGTTCTTC.

This chain uses TRBV19 with TRBJ2-1; 9 bases line up with TRBD1. Germline V gene sequence: CDR1 LNHDA, CDR2 SQIVND (reference sequence). With V trimmed by 6 bases and J by 2 bases, 5 bases remained unmatched. The CDR3 has 15 amino acids. Written as DNA, the CDR3 is TGTGCCAGTAGATCGGACAGGGGTACCTACAATGAGCAGTTCTTC. It yields the protein CASRSDRGTYNEQFF.

There are a few counts of this clonotype. This sequence joins TRBV7-2 and TRBJ2-7; 11 positions agree with TRBD2. The ends lost 1 base at V and 2 bases at J; junction bases unmatched: 4. There are 16 residues in the CDR3. Germline V lookup: CDR1 SGHTA, CDR2 FQGNSA. The chain's CDR3 is CASSLVGLAETYEQYF. For the CDR3, the DNA is TGTGCCAGCAGCTTAGTGGGACTAGCGGAAACCTACGAGCAGTACTTC.

This clonotype has just a few counts. The V and J genes are TRBV28 and TRBJ1-6, with a tentative D call TRBD1 (6 bases). Trimming stripped 2 bases from V and 7 bases from J, with 12 bases between. The CDR3 is 15 residues long. Germline CDR1 is MDHEN and CDR2 is SYDVKM. The CDR3 nucleotides read TGTGCCAGCAGTTTACGGGGGGCTAGGAATTCACCCCTCCACTTT. The encoded protein is CASSLRGARNSPLHF.

Many counts were recorded for this clonotype. CDR3 in DNA: TGTGCCAGCAGCGTCCAGGGGGCGGGCACAGATACGCAGTATTTT. Translation: CASSVQGAGTDTQYF. The chain recombines TRBV7-6 with TRBJ2-3; 8 positions match TRBD1. The CDR3 covers 15 residues. CDR1 SGHVS and CDR2 FNYEAQ come from the germline V gene. The junction had 5 bases not matched to a gene; V was cut back by 5 bases and J by 1 base.

In its sample, this clonotype was seen a few times. The V and J genes are TRBV5-5 and TRBJ2-2; D remains ambiguous. The CDR3 is made up of 15 amino acids. The ends were cut back, 4 bases at V and 5 bases at J, with 15 bases in the middle. Germline V gene data show CDR1 as SGHKS and CDR2 as YYEKEE (reference sequence). The CDR3 DNA follows: TGTGCCAGCAGCCCTGCGGCGGACCCAACCGGGGAGCTGTTTTTT. The encoded protein is CASSPAADPTGELFF.

This clonotype was seen more than once but under ten times. V gene TRBV7-9 combines with J gene TRBJ2-7; D may be TRBD1 or TRBD2 (6 bases each). The CDR3 extends over 15 amino acids. V gave up 5 bases and J gave up 1 base, with 15 bases separating them. The germline V gene has CDR1 SEHNR and CDR2 FQNEAQ (reference sequence). Here the CDR3 reads CASSPKTGTSYEQYF. CDR3 DNA sequence: TGTGCCAGCAGCCCAAAAACAGGGACTTCCTACGAGCAGTACTTC.

Details on this clonotype: A much larger clone differs from this one at a single base, so this may be a read error. V usage is TRBV20-1 and J usage is TRBJ1-2; D is uncertain. Trimming took off 1 base at V and 7 bases at J, with 25 bases between the two ends. The CDR3 contains 17 residues. Germline V gene data show CDR1 as DFQATT and CDR2 as SNEGSKA (reference sequence). This CDR3 is CSARGLGVAGQSGGYTF. The CDR3 DNA follows: TGCAGTGCTAGAGGTTTGGGAGTGGCAGGCCAGTCGGGTGGCTACACCTTC.

Many counts were recorded for this clonotype. This chain joins TRBV7-9 and TRBJ2-3; 7 bases are shared with TRBD1. The CDR3 has 14 residues. Germline values: CDR1 SEHNR, CDR2 FQNEAQ (reference sequence). Trimming took 2 bases from V and 8 from J; bases not matched to a gene: 7. In nucleotides, the CDR3 is TGTGCCAGCAGCTTAACCGGGACAGTTTTTACGCAGTATTTT. Translated, it gives CASSLTGTVFTQYF. Full variable domain (rest looked up from reference TRBV7-9 and TRBJ2-3): DTGVSQNPRHKITKRGQNVTFRCDPISEHNRLYWYRQTLGQGPEFLTYFQNEAQLEKSRLLSDRFSAERPKGSFSTLEIQRTEQGDSAMYLCASSLTGTVFTQYFGPGTRLTVL.

This clonotype has only a few counts. The rearrangement uses TRBV7-8 and TRBJ2-7; D unresolved. This CDR3 comprises 11 residues. CDR1 SGHVS and CDR2 FQNEAQ come from the germline V gene. Deletions cut 3 bases from V and 13 bases from J, with 13 bases between. DNA of the CDR3: TGTGCCAGCAGCTTTCAACACCCGCTCTACTTC. This codes for CASSFQHPLYF.

This clonotype was picked up many times. The V call is TRBV20-1, the J call TRBJ1-3; the match to TRBD1 covers 9 bases. From germline, CDR1 is DFQATT and CDR2 SNEGSKA (reference sequence). The CDR3 consists of 16 residues. With 1 base clipped from V and 0 bases from J, the junction kept 4 bases outside the gene matches. This chain's CDR3 is CSARGGTGLSGNTIYF. CDR3 nucleotide sequence: TGCAGTGCTAGAGGAGGGACAGGGCTCTCTGGAAACACCATATATTTT.

The chain links TRBV18 to TRBJ2-7; D tentatively reads TRBD1 or TRBD2 (7 bases each). The CDR3 length is 15 residues. V shed 3 bases and J shed 3 bases, with 15 bases lying between them. Per germline, CDR1 KGHSH and CDR2 LQKENI. This chain's CDR3 is CASSPPQGGDYEQYF. DNA for the CDR3: TGTGCCAGCTCACCCCCCCAGGGGGGGGACTACGAGCAGTACTTC.

This chain uses TRBV12-3 or TRBV12-4 with TRBJ2-1, with 7 bases lining up with TRBD2. This CDR3 is built from 15 residues. The ends lost 5 bases at V and 10 bases at J; junction bases unmatched: 14. The CDR3 DNA follows: TGTGCCAGCAGTCCTAGTCGGGGAGGGAGGCGCGAGCAGTTCTTC. Protein product: CASSPSRGGRREQFF.